A selection of T cell receptor beta chains follows, all from one sample in a study of Graves' ophthalmopathy and Graves' hyperthyroidism. MiXCR was run by TCRdb on the multiplex PCR reads, yielding one entry per CDR3 protein. The repertoire holds some 1.1 million distinct CDR3 sequences, around a third seen once, with more than 9.5% in the top ten. Sequencing was performed on peripheral blood or thyroid tissue (not recorded which). The receptors here all came from an adult man with Graves' hyperthyroidism. Each CDR3 is given with its conserved first and last residue. A D gene is named only where the DNA matches it firmly.

v_gene: TRBV9; d_gene: -; j_gene: TRBJ2-3; CDR3aa: CASSVLWSTDTQYF
v_gene: TRBV19; d_gene: -; j_gene: TRBJ1-4; CDR3aa: CASSMGRLTNEKLFF
v_gene: TRBV11-2; d_gene: -; j_gene: TRBJ1-1; CDR3aa: CASSLYQNTEAFF
v_gene: TRBV19; d_gene: TRBD1; j_gene: TRBJ1-1; CDR3aa: CASSTQGGLGTEAFF
v_gene: TRBV20-1; d_gene: -; j_gene: TRBJ2-2; CDR3aa: CSARDLMGGQPNTGELFF
v_gene: TRBV20-1; d_gene: TRBD1; j_gene: TRBJ2-7; CDR3aa: CSAGTGPNYEQYF
v_gene: TRBV7-9; d_gene: TRBD1; j_gene: TRBJ1-2; CDR3aa: CASSLGTGANGYTF
v_gene: TRBV29-1; d_gene: TRBD1; j_gene: TRBJ1-6; CDR3aa: CSVRDRGISPLHF
v_gene: TRBV7-8; d_gene: -; j_gene: TRBJ2-7; CDR3aa: CASSTQGGAYEQYF
v_gene: TRBV4-3; d_gene: -; j_gene: TRBJ2-6; CDR3aa: CASSRGSGAGANVLTF
v_gene: TRBV12-3/TRBV12-4; d_gene: TRBD1; j_gene: TRBJ1-2; CDR3aa: CASSLADRGGGGYTF
v_gene: TRBV19; d_gene: -; j_gene: TRBJ2-5; CDR3aa: CASSIHGGGNQPQYF
v_gene: TRBV25-1; d_gene: -; j_gene: TRBJ2-7; CDR3aa: CASSARGTTSSYEQYF
v_gene: TRBV10-2; d_gene: -; j_gene: TRBJ2-7; CDR3aa: CASSESRVGHYEQYF
v_gene: TRBV10-3; d_gene: TRBD1; j_gene: TRBJ1-3; CDR3aa: CAISAQGTSSGNTIYF